Each of the 11 T cell receptor beta chains below was sequenced from the same sample in a study of control samples from healthy donors and cancer patients. Profiled with immunoSEQ multiplex PCR; TCRdb holds only in-frame clones, not every one. Among around 81,000 clones listed, approximately 93% were seen once. Sequenced sample: blood. The receptors here all came from a woman in her 30s in good health.

CDR3 in DNA: TGTGCTAGTGGAGCAGGGTTCCCTGGAAACACCATATATTTT. Protein: CASGAGFPGNTIYF. The genes are TRBV12-5 and TRBJ1-3; D is possibly TRBD1 (5 bases). The V and J ends lost 6 bases and 2 bases respectively, with 11 bases between them. This CDR3 contains 14 residues. The germline gives CDR1 LGHNT, CDR2 FRNRAP.

V is TRBV5-1 and J is TRBJ2-3, with 10 bases aligning to TRBD2. The CDR3 has 15 residues. With V trimmed by 4 bases and J by 2 bases, 4 bases remained unmatched. Germline CDR1 SGHRS, CDR2 YFSETQ. CDR3 in DNA: TGCGCCAGCAGCCTGACTAGCGGGTTCACAGATACGCAGTATTTT. It codes for CASSLTSGFTDTQYF.

V usage is TRBV7-3 and J usage is TRBJ2-3; D is unclear. The CDR3 is 13 residues long. Per germline, CDR1 SGHTA and CDR2 FQGTGA. V dropped 0 bases and J dropped 2 bases, with 3 bases sitting between them. The CDR3 here is CASSLTATDTQYF. CDR3 nucleotide sequence: TGTGCCAGCAGCTTAACTGCCACAGATACGCAGTATTTT.

The chain couples TRBV19 to TRBJ1-2, with a possible D match to TRBD1 (6 bases). The CDR3 extends over 14 amino acids. The germline CDR1 and CDR2 sequences are LNHDA and SQIVND (reference sequence). V was clipped by 5 bases and J by 4 bases, with 14 bases between them. This CDR3 reads CASSEWTAGYGYTF. The CDR3 DNA follows: TGTGCCAGTAGTGAATGGACAGCAGGCTATGGCTACACCTTC.

This clone was seen more than once but under ten times. This chain links TRBV11-2 with TRBJ2-1, with D unclear. The CDR3 runs to 13 residues. Trimming took off 5 bases at V and 7 bases at J, with 12 bases between the two ends. The germline CDR1 and CDR2 sequences are SGHAT and FQNNGV. CDR3: CASSTRTGNEQFF. In DNA form, the CDR3 reads TGTGCCAGCAGCACCCGGACCGGGAATGAGCAGTTCTTC.

V gene TRBV4-2 combines with J gene TRBJ1-1, with D unresolved. The V end was cut by 1 base, the J end by 3 bases, with 6 bases between. CDR3 size: 13 residues. Germline values: CDR1 LGHNA, CDR2 YNFKEQ. The CDR3 bases are TGTGCCAGCAGCCAAGGGAGGGACACTGAAGCTTTCTTT. Translation: CASSQGRDTEAFF.

The sample holds one count of this clone. J is TRBJ2-5 and V is TRBV28; D remains unclear. Trimming left V 1 base short and J 5 bases short, with 8 bases between. Germline CDR1 and CDR2: MDHEN and SYDVKM. The CDR3 runs 13 residues. CDR3 in amino acids: CASSLLGRETQYF. The CDR3 coding sequence is TGTGCCAGCAGTTTATTGGGTAGGGAGACCCAGTACTTC. Full variable domain (missing parts from reference TRBV28 and TRBJ2-5): DVKVTQSSRYLVKRTGEKVFLECVQDMDHENMFWYRQDPGLGLRLIYFSYDVKMKEKGDIPEGYSVSREKKERFSLILESASTNQTSMYLCASSLLGRETQYFGPGTRLLVL.

The rearrangement uses TRBV29-1 and TRBJ1-2; a possible D gene is TRBD1 (5 bases). Germline values: CDR1 SQVTM, CDR2 ANQGSEA. V lost 7 bases, J lost 2 bases, and 14 bases lay in between. The CDR3 is made up of 13 amino acids. In DNA, the CDR3 is TGCAGCGCCAATGGGCAGGGCAACTATGGCTACACCTTC. Encoded protein: CSANGQGNYGYTF.

This sequence joins TRBV7-9 and TRBJ1-4, with no clear D. The CDR3 extends over 13 amino acids. V was cut by 4 bases and J by 15 bases, with 18 bases left in between. CDR1 is SEHNR and CDR2 is FQNEAQ in the germline V gene (reference sequence). DNA for the CDR3: TGTGCCAGCAGCTCGTCTGATTTCTCCCCTATGTTTTTT. It yields the protein CASSSSDFSPMFF.

The rearrangement links TRBV24-1 to TRBJ2-1, with unresolved D. This CDR3 has 14 residues. CDR1 is KGHDR, CDR2 SFDVKD, per germline. The V end was cut by 4 bases, the J end by 2 bases, with 8 bases between. The CDR3 DNA reads TGTGCCACCAGTGAACGGACCACCTACAATGAGCAGTTCTTC. This encodes CATSERTTYNEQFF.

The CDR3 region has the DNA TGTGCCAGCAGCCCCCTCGCCTTGATGGGCTACACCTTC. Its translation is CASSPLALMGYTF. The chain couples TRBV11-1 to TRBJ1-2; D is ambiguous. The ends were cut back, 5 bases at V and 8 bases at J, with 15 bases in the middle. The V gene's germline CDR1 is SGHAT and CDR2 FQDESV (reference sequence). The CDR3 contains 13 residues.